Each of the 22 T cell receptor beta chains below was sequenced from the same sample in a study of T cell responses to AZD1222 COVID-19 vaccine. Repertoires were generated with immunoSEQ multiplex PCR, while TCRdb's copy carries only in-frame clones and drops some. The sample shows around 110,000 clones, roughly 87% of them seen only once. Specimen: peripheral blood, collected on day 0 of AZD1222 vaccination. The receptor source for this set is an adult in good health.

The V gene is TRBV3-1 (or the pseudogene TRBV3-2), the J gene TRBJ1-3; D is undetermined. Germline CDR1 LGHDT, CDR2 YNNKEL (reference sequence). The CDR3 sequence is 15 residues long. V was cut by 2 bases and J by 4 bases, with 12 bases left in between. The CDR3 region has the DNA TGTGCCAGCAGCCAACAGGTCTTGGGAGGAAACACCATATATTTT. Translating it yields CASSQQVLGGNTIYF.

This chain connects TRBV15 to TRBJ1-5, with D hard to call. The CDR3 spans 13 residues. Germline-derived CDR1 and CDR2 are LNHNV and YYDKDF (reference sequence). With 1 base removed from V and 6 bases from J, the gap between germline ends came to 7 bases. The CDR3 sequence is CATSRVAGQPQHF. The CDR3 nucleotides read TGTGCCACCAGCAGAGTGGCGGGTCAGCCCCAGCATTTT.

The J gene is TRBJ1-1, the V gene TRBV29-1; 10 positions agree with TRBD1. V lost 7 bases and J lost 3; bases outside the gene matches: 2. Germline values: CDR1 SQVTM, CDR2 ANQGSEA. The CDR3 has 12 amino acids. The CDR3 region has the DNA TGCAGCGGGGACAGGGGAGACACTGAAGCTTTCTTT. It translates to CSGDRGDTEAFF.

The genes are TRBV19 and TRBJ1-2; no firm D call. V lost 5 bases and J 4 bases, leaving 14 bases between the germline ends. Germline V lookup: CDR1 LNHDA, CDR2 SQIVND (reference sequence). The CDR3 length is 14 residues. In DNA form, the CDR3 reads TGTGCCAGTAGTCCGGACCCCATCGTCTATGGCTACACCTTC. The encoded protein is CASSPDPIVYGYTF.

This clone occurred once. The rearrangement links TRBV18 to TRBJ2-7, with 8 nucleotides matching TRBD1. This CDR3 is built from 13 residues. The germline CDR1 and CDR2 sequences are KGHSH and LQKENI. With V trimmed by 4 bases and J by 6 bases, 5 bases remained unmatched. The CDR3 DNA reads TGTGCCAGCTCACAGACAGGGGTGGGCGAGCAGTACTTC. Amino acid sequence: CASSQTGVGEQYF.

This clone was picked up a small number of times. The V gene is TRBV4-2, the J gene TRBJ2-7, with 7 bases matching TRBD1. With 0 bases clipped from V and 3 bases from J, the junction kept 14 bases outside the gene matches. The germline V gene encodes CDR1 LGHNA and CDR2 YNFKEQ. This CDR3 is built from 18 residues. The chain's CDR3 is CASSQEGNTGTENYEQYF. CDR3 nucleotide sequence: TGTGCCAGCAGCCAAGAGGGAAACACCGGGACAGAGAACTACGAGCAGTACTTC.

This chain uses TRBV2 with TRBJ2-7; tentative D call: TRBD2 (6 bases). The germline V gene has CDR1 SNHLY and CDR2 FYNNEI. The CDR3 covers 11 residues. The V gene lost 7 bases and the J gene lost 6 bases, with 10 bases spanning the gap. The CDR3 DNA sequence: TGTGCCAGCACTGGGGAGGCCGAGCAGTACTTC. Translating it yields CASTGEAEQYF.

This rearrangement joins TRBV27 to TRBJ1-6; a weak D match, TRBD1 (5 bases). The V and J ends lost 7 bases and 4 bases respectively, with 20 bases between them. This CDR3 is 17 amino acids long. Per the germline V gene, CDR1 is MNHEY and CDR2 is SMNVEV (reference sequence). Written as DNA, the CDR3 is TGTGCCAGCACCTACGGCGGGACCCGGCAGTATAATTCACCCCTCCACTTT. This encodes CASTYGGTRQYNSPLHF.

The V and J genes are TRBV30 and TRBJ2-7; D gene unclear. V lost 4 bases and J 3 bases, leaving 10 bases between the germline ends. CDR1 and CDR2 (germline): GTSNPN, SVGIG (reference sequence). This CDR3 comprises 12 residues. The CDR3 DNA reads as TGTGCCTGGAACGGTCAGAACTACGAGCAGTACTTC. Residues: CAWNGQNYEQYF. Full variable domain (rest looked up from reference TRBV30 and TRBJ2-7): SQTIHQWPATLVQPVGSPLSLECTVEGTSNPNLYWYRQAAGRGLQLLFYSVGIGQISSEVPQNLSASRPQDRQFILSSKKLLLSDSGFYLCAWNGQNYEQYFGPGTRLTVT.

This clone was observed a handful of times. The rearrangement joins TRBV3-1 (or the pseudogene TRBV3-2) to TRBJ1-5; D gene uncertain. The CDR3 is 13 residues long. Germline CDR1 and CDR2: LGHDT and YNNKEL (reference sequence). With 1 base removed from V and 8 bases from J, the gap between germline ends came to 9 bases. CDR3 loop: CASSQGEGEPQHF. As DNA, the CDR3 is TGTGCCAGCAGCCAAGGGGAGGGAGAGCCCCAGCATTTT.

CDR3 DNA sequence: TGTGCCAGCAGCCCCTGGGGTGGCGGCACAGATACGCAGTATTTT. Encoded protein: CASSPWGGGTDTQYF. The gene calls are TRBV4-2 and TRBJ2-3, with unresolved D. V was clipped by 4 bases and J by 1 base, with 12 bases between them. The CDR3 has 15 amino acids. CDR1 and CDR2 (germline): LGHNA, YNFKEQ.

V is TRBV28 and J is TRBJ2-1, with 8 bases matching TRBD1. Trimming cost V 5 bases and J 4 bases; bases outside gene matches: 7. The CDR3 has 15 amino acids. Germline loops: CDR1 MDHEN, CDR2 SYDVKM. In DNA form, the CDR3 reads TGTGCCAGCAGTCCCTCGGGACAGGAATACAATGAGCAGTTCTTC. Residues: CASSPSGQEYNEQFF.

A word on this clone: Other nucleotide sequences in the sample specify the same CDR3. The chain links TRBV13 to TRBJ2-1, with 11 bases aligning to TRBD2. J was trimmed by 3 bases and V by 3 bases; bases with no gene match: 1. The CDR3 is made up of 15 amino acids. Germline V gene sequence: CDR1 PRHDT, CDR2 FYEKMQ (reference sequence). The CDR3 DNA reads TGTGCCAGCAGCTTGGGGACTAGCGGCTACAATGAGCAGTTCTTC. Its protein is CASSLGTSGYNEQFF.

The rearrangement uses TRBV30 and TRBJ1-6, with no clear D. V was pared by 6 bases and J by 7 bases, with 7 bases between. Germline values: CDR1 GTSNPN, CDR2 SVGIG (reference sequence). The CDR3 covers 11 residues. DNA for the CDR3: TGTGCCTGCGGACCGAATTCACCCCTCCACTTT. This translates into CACGPNSPLHF.

This CDR3 is CASSLLGGPEAFF. CDR3 in DNA: TGTGCCAGCAGTTTATTGGGGGGGCCTGAAGCTTTCTTT. This sequence joins TRBV28 and TRBJ1-1, with D possibly matching TRBD1 (6 bases). V was shortened by 1 base and J by 6 bases, with 9 bases between the two germline ends. Germline values: CDR1 MDHEN, CDR2 SYDVKM. This CDR3 has 13 amino acids.

This clone is classed as medium-sized (0.01 to 0.1%). The chain is built from TRBV29-1 and TRBJ1-2, with D unclear. In germline, CDR1 is SQVTM, CDR2 ANQGSEA. This CDR3 contains 13 residues. Trimming pared 2 bases from V and 2 bases from J, leaving 9 bases between. The DNA of the CDR3 is TGCAGCGTTGAAATAGGTAACAACTATGGCTACACCTTC. It encodes CSVEIGNNYGYTF.

The chain has TRBV15 and TRBJ1-5; D ambiguous. The germline V gene has CDR1 LNHNV and CDR2 YYDKDF (reference sequence). With 5 bases removed from V and 1 base from J, the gap between germline ends came to 12 bases. CDR3 length equals 15 residues. The chain's CDR3 is CATSVGVVSNQPQHF. In nucleotides, the CDR3 is TGTGCCACCAGCGTCGGAGTAGTGAGCAATCAGCCCCAGCATTTT. The full variable domain, completed using reference TRBV15 and TRBJ1-5, is DAMVIQNPRYQVTQFGKPVTLSCSQTLNHNVMYWYQQKSSQAPKLLFHYYDKDFNNEADTPDNFQSRRPNTSFCFLDIRSPGLGDTAMYLCATSVGVVSNQPQHFGDGTRLSIL.

The table lists this clone with a few counts. The chain links TRBV29-1 to TRBJ1-5; possibly TRBD1 for D (6 bases). The ends were cut back, 6 bases at V and 6 bases at J, with 15 bases in the middle. CDR1 is SQVTM and CDR2 is ANQGSEA in the germline V gene. This CDR3 contains 13 residues. CDR3 protein: CSVGRDMGQPQHF. The CDR3 coding sequence is TGCAGCGTGGGGCGGGACATGGGTCAGCCCCAGCATTTT.

CDR3 coding DNA: TGTGCCAGCAGTAACACAGGGGGCGCTGAAGCTTTCTTT. Residues: CASSNTGGAEAFF. The rearrangement uses TRBV6-5 and TRBJ1-1, with 9 bases aligning to TRBD1. Germline loops: CDR1 MNHEY, CDR2 SVGAGI. The CDR3 runs to 13 residues. V was pared by 5 bases and J by 6 bases, with 4 bases of the junction left unmatched.

The chain carries TRBV19 and TRBJ1-4; D is uncertain. Trimming left V 0 bases short and J 3 bases short, with 8 bases between. The length of the CDR3 is 15 residues. CDR1 LNHDA and CDR2 SQIVND come from the germline V gene (reference sequence). CDR3 residues: CASSIENQANEKLFF. In nucleotides, the CDR3 is TGTGCCAGTAGTATAGAGAATCAAGCTAATGAAAAACTGTTTTTT.

This chain connects TRBV5-1 to TRBJ1-2, with unresolved D. Germline loops: CDR1 SGHRS, CDR2 YFSETQ. Trimming left V 5 bases short and J 6 bases short, with 14 bases between. The CDR3 has 13 residues. Written as DNA, the CDR3 is TGCGCCAGCAGACCTATAGTTACTGATGGCTACACCTTC. It encodes CASRPIVTDGYTF.

The gene calls are TRBV9 and TRBJ2-7; 14 bases line up with TRBD2. V gave up 1 base and J gave up 5 bases; unmatched junction bases: 5. The germline V gene encodes CDR1 SGDLS and CDR2 YYNGEE. The CDR3 contains 16 residues. CDR3 residues: CASSVRTSGGLNEQYF. The CDR3 nucleotides read TGTGCCAGCAGCGTAAGGACTAGCGGGGGGCTAAACGAGCAGTACTTC.